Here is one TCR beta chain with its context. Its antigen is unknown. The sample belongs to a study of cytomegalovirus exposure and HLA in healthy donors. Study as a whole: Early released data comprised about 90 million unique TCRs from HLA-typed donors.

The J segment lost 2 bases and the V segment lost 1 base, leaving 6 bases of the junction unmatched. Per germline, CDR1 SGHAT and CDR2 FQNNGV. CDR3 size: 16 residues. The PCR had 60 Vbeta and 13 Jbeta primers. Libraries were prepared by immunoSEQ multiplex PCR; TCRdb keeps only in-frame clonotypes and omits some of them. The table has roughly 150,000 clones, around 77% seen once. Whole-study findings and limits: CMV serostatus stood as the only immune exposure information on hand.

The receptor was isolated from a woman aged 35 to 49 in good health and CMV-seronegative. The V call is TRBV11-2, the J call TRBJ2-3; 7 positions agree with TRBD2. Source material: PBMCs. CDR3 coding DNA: TGTGCCAGCAGCTTAGCGACTAGCAGCTCCACAGATACGCAGTATTTT. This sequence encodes CASSLATSSSTDTQYF.